The entry below gives a single T cell receptor beta chain sequence along with its context. This record belongs to a study of blood T cell repertoires in COVID-19. Turning to the study itself: Sample material is recorded as cDNA or gDNA derived from T cells, B-cell-depleted T cells, or PBMCs.

Germline CDR1 SGDLS, CDR2 YYNGEE. The CDR3 length is 13 residues. Trimming took 3 bases from V and 4 from J, leaving 5 bases between them. Authors' data handling: Estimated nucleated cell counts came from reference gene primer amplification. The method was immunoSEQ multiplex PCR; TCRdb's version includes in-frame clones alone and lacks a portion of them. V and J calls and clone size come straight from that table; D and trimming were deduced from the DNA. Here the sample spans approximately 270,000 clones, around 90% being singletons. This clonotype was obtained from a man younger than 30 with active or convalescent COVID-19. Sequencing was done on a sample of peripheral blood. This chain connects TRBV9 to TRBJ2-6; D unclear. CDR3 DNA sequence: TGTGCCAGCAGCGATGTAGGGGCCAACGTCCTGACTTTC. The encoded protein is CASSDVGANVLTF.